The next 8 T cell receptor beta chains were all read from a single sample in a study of T cells in Graves' hyperthyroidism and ophthalmopathy. Regions amplified from RNA transcripts were the TCR beta CDR3 regions. RT-PCR in the first round (using the HTBI primer set) targeted the TCR CDR3. TCRdb processed the multiplex PCR reads anew with MiXCR; each CDR3 protein has one entry. Found here are 750,000 to 950,000 distinct CDR3 sequences, roughly 40% of them singletons; the top ten hold 8% to 9%. Sequenced sample: blood. Receptors originate from a man aged 18-30 years with Graves' hyperthyroidism.

V usage is TRBV5-1 and J usage is TRBJ1-2; 7 bases fit TRBD1. The ends lost 0 bases at V and 0 bases at J; junction bases unmatched: 8. The CDR3 totals 17 residues. Germline CDR1 reads SGHRS; CDR2 reads YFSETQ. The CDR3 DNA sequence: TGCGCCAGCAGCTTGGATCCCGGGACAGCAACTAACTATGGCTACACCTTC. Its protein product is CASSLDPGTATNYGYTF.

Many counts were recorded for this clonotype. V gene TRBV2 combines with J gene TRBJ2-7; perhaps TRBD2 as D (7 bases). Germline V gives CDR1 SNHLY, CDR2 FYNNEI. The CDR3 sequence is 12 residues long. V gave up 5 bases and J gave up 8 bases, with 13 bases separating them. The CDR3 is CASSPRGGKQYF. The CDR3, as DNA: TGTGCCAGCAGTCCGAGGGGGGGCAAGCAGTACTTC.

The chain recombines TRBV2 with TRBJ1-2, with 9 bases that match TRBD1. The CDR3 has 15 amino acids. The V gene end was trimmed by 5 bases and the J gene end by 2 bases; junction bases not matched to a gene: 6. Per germline, CDR1 SNHLY and CDR2 FYNNEI. The CDR3 DNA reads as TGTGCCAGCAGTTTTGCCGGGACAGGGAACTATGGCTACACCTTC. Translated, it gives CASSFAGTGNYGYTF.

V usage is TRBV7-3 and J usage is TRBJ1-5, with D tentatively TRBD1 (5 bases). In germline, CDR1 is SGHTA, CDR2 FQGTGA. The V gene lost 5 bases and the J gene lost 11 bases, with 16 bases spanning the gap. The CDR3 totals 13 residues. The CDR3 here is CASSTGQQETQHF. CDR3 DNA sequence: TGTGCCAGCAGCACAGGACAACAAGAGACCCAGCATTTT.

The gene calls are TRBV7-2 and TRBJ2-7; D is perhaps TRBD2 (5 bases). This CDR3 spans 16 amino acids. Trimming cost V 3 bases and J 5 bases, with 20 bases left between them. Germline lookup yields CDR1 SGHTA and CDR2 FQGNSA. In DNA, the CDR3 is TGTGCCAGCAGCTTTGAACGGGGTGCCCTCTTCGACGAGCAGTACTTC. It translates to CASSFERGALFDEQYF. Complete variable domain (other parts from reference TRBV7-2 and TRBJ2-7): GAGVSQSPSNKVTEKGKDVELRCDPISGHTALYWYRQSLGQGLEFLIYFQGNSAPDKSGLPSDRFSAERTGGSVSTLTIQRTQQEDSAVYLCASSFERGALFDEQYFGPGTRLTVT.

V and J are TRBV5-1 and TRBJ1-1, with unresolved D. The V gene's germline CDR1 is SGHRS and CDR2 YFSETQ. The CDR3 sequence is 16 residues long. V lost 0 bases and J 3 bases, leaving 15 bases between the germline ends. Here the CDR3 reads CASSLASPVADTEAFF. The CDR3 nucleotides read TGCGCCAGCAGCTTGGCCAGTCCGGTCGCAGACACTGAAGCTTTCTTT. Together with reference TRBV5-1 and TRBJ1-1, the CDR3 gives the full variable domain: KAGVTQTPRYLIKTRGQQVTLSCSPISGHRSVSWYQQTPGQGLQFLFEYFSETQRNKGNFPGRFSGRQFSNSRSEMNVSTLELGDSALYLCASSLASPVADTEAFFGQGTRLTVV.

This chain links TRBV7-6 with TRBJ2-5; TRBD2 matches 11 bases. Trimming cost V 5 bases and J 2 bases; bases outside gene matches: 10. The CDR3 totals 17 residues. Germline lookup yields CDR1 SGHVS and CDR2 FNYEAQ. Here the CDR3 reads CASSGTSGESLQETQYF. The CDR3, as DNA: TGTGCCAGCAGCGGGACTAGCGGAGAAAGCTTACAAGAGACCCAGTACTTC.

This clonotype came up a few times. The chain joins TRBV19 to TRBJ1-3, with 9 positions matching TRBD1. The CDR3 is 15 residues long. With 9 bases clipped from V and 0 bases from J, the junction kept 6 bases outside the gene matches. Per germline, CDR1 LNHDA and CDR2 SQIVND (reference sequence). CDR3 in amino acids: CASATGGRSGNTIYF. The CDR3 DNA is TGTGCCAGCGCAACAGGGGGCCGCTCTGGAAACACCATATATTTT. Full variable domain (outside the CDR3, taken from reference TRBV19 and TRBJ1-3): DGGITQSPKYLFRKEGQNVTLSCEQNLNHDAMYWYRQDPGQGLRLIYYSQIVNDFQKGDIAEGYSVSREKKESFPLTVTSAQKNPTAFYLCASATGGRSGNTIYFGEGSWLTVV.